This TCR beta chain appears in the sequencing data of a study of a mutant IDH1 vaccine in newly diagnosed glioma (dated by TCRdb to 2020 to 2023). With respect to the entire study: Vaccination began 4-6 weeks after radiotherapy alone, or alongside temozolomide cycles in the chemotherapy-containing groups. The 32 treated patients were about 60% male and roughly 40% female, with a mean age of around 40 years. Prior to enrollment, patients had been given standard therapy consisting of radiotherapy alone, temozolomide alone, or radiochemotherapy with temozolomide, with the combination given to most patients. The week-35 safety follow-up took place at visit V12, and the week-47 end of study took place at visit V13. Peripheral blood was collected at six visits: V03 (baseline), V05, V07, V10, V12 and V13. For exploratory analyses, 25 treated patients had longitudinal TCRB deep sequencing done wherever samples were available.

Beyond this particular receptor, the publication reports: Pseudoprogression appeared unrelated to alterations in the top peripheral T cell clonotypes detected by TCRB sequencing. Across multiple MHC alleles, vaccine-induced immune responses were seen in 90% to 95% of patients. It was noted by the authors that analyses of patient blood samples could not be reproduced owing to sample limitations. Availability determined which PBMC samples were chosen for TCRB deep sequencing.

Turning to this clone: Its recognized antigen is unknown. Base qualities were left out, and no much larger clone turns up one base away.

V is pared back by 2 bases and J by 0 bases, with 6 bases lying between the germline termini. CDR1 SGHNT and CDR2 YYREEE were looked up in the germline V gene (reference sequence). The CDR3 covers 14 residues, taking in both the cysteine and the phenylalanine. Only the CDR3 portion is preserved as DNA: 42 bases, with reading frame beginning at the first base. The time point label corresponds to: week 47, end of study. Each vaccine dose was 300 ug of a 20-mer mutant IDH1 peptide in Montanide, given subcutaneously with topical imiquimod. Across visits V03 through V10, patients got a total of eight vaccinations, given in weeks 1, 3, 5, 7, 11, 15, 19 and 23. The donors had newly diagnosed IDH1-mutant astrocytomas of WHO grade 3 or 4 that showed loss of nuclear ATRX. The samples were drawn from NOA16, a multicentre, single-arm, open-label phase I trial in Germany that tested a mutant IDH1 peptide vaccine in humans for the first time. Genomic DNA for TCRB sequencing was extracted from EDTA blood using the DNeasy Blood and Tissue Kit.

Library generation was performed with the immunoSEQ multiplex PCR assay. The hsTCRB Kit was used according to the manufacturer's protocol to amplify rearranged TCR beta chain sequences. TCRB libraries were sequenced on an Illumina MiSeq. As for the authors' bioinformatics: The kit vendor's proprietary platform handled demultiplexing, trimming and gene mapping. TCRdb carries this immuneACCESS record with in-frame sequences only. Its versions omit some clonotypes, under half of them owing to an unresolved V gene in the studies checked, with the rest unexplained. V, J and clone size were drawn from that table, and D and trimming were deduced from the DNA. In all, the sample holds about 94,000 clones, and nearly 90% of those were seen once. Around 0.73% of the sample lies in the top ten.

The receptor's source is a woman in her forties or fifties with glioma. This specimen was PBMCs, taken from a glioma patient whose treatment included an IDH1 peptide vaccine. In this chain, TRBV5-4 is recombined with TRBJ1-3; a weak D assignment points to TRBD1 (5 bases agree). The sequence in DNA is TGTGCCAGCAGCTTAAGGGGCTCTGGAAACACCATATATTTT. Translated, this is CASSLRGSGNTIYF.